The 23 T cell receptor beta chains in this list originate from one sample, sequenced in a study of T cell repertoires in cytomegalovirus infection. Via MiXCR, TCRdb re-called the reads, giving one row per CDR3 protein. The data show 570,000 or so distinct CDR3 sequences, around two fifths seen once. No cognate antigen is known for these TCRs. The sample here was cultured PBMCs, taken from culture after CMV antigen stimulation. Receptor source: a human donor in good health (CMV status not recorded). Some clones in this sample may be carry-over from other donors' samples.

Only a few counts were recorded for this clonotype. This chain connects TRBV7-2 to TRBJ2-3, with TRBD2 matching over 9 bases. The CDR3 covers 16 residues. The germline V gene has CDR1 SGHTA and CDR2 FQGNSA. Germline trimming cut 1 base from V and 5 bases from J; bases unmatched to any gene: 7. The CDR3 region is CASSLVGGGGGDTQYF. The CDR3 nucleotides read TGTGCCAGCAGCTTAGTCGGCGGGGGGGGGGGAGATACGCAGTATTTT.

V and J are TRBV7-2 and TRBJ2-2, with D unresolved. The CDR3 is made up of 13 amino acids. The germline V gene encodes CDR1 SGHTA and CDR2 FQGNSA. Trimming stripped 3 bases from V and 6 bases from J, with 8 bases between. CDR3: CASSFRAPGELFF. CDR3 nucleotide sequence: TGTGCCAGCAGCTTTCGGGCCCCCGGGGAGCTGTTTTTT.

This clonotype was seen only a few times. Germline is not matched at one junction end, which may reflect a read error. This chain links TRBV7-2 with TRBJ1-2; D is uncertain. The CDR3 is 11 residues long. CDR1 is SGHTA and CDR2 is FQGNSA in the germline V gene. As DNA, the CDR3 is TGTGCCAGCAGCTCCGGGCCGAGGCCCTCCTTC. This encodes CASSSGPRPSF.

The chain links TRBV19 to TRBJ1-1; no clear D. Trimming stripped 6 bases from V and 3 bases from J, with 14 bases between. Germline CDR1 is LNHDA and CDR2 is SQIVND (reference sequence). The CDR3 totals 14 residues. In DNA form, the CDR3 reads TGTGCCAGTAGCACCATTCCGGGATACACTGAAGCTTTCTTT. Its protein product is CASSTIPGYTEAFF.

The rearrangement uses TRBV7-2 and TRBJ2-1, with TRBD2 matching 8 bases. In germline, CDR1 is SGHTA, CDR2 FQGNSA. After removal of 4 bases from V and 8 bases from J, the junction contained 10 bases not matched to a gene. The CDR3 loop spans 15 amino acids. For the CDR3, the DNA is TGTGCCAGCAGCTCCTTCCTCGGGGGGGGCGATGAGCAGTTCTTC. Its translation is CASSSFLGGGDEQFF.

The chain has TRBV27 and TRBJ2-7, with 11 bases aligning to TRBD1. V trimming: 8 bases; J trimming: 5 bases; junction bases outside the gene matches: 11. The V gene's germline CDR1 is MNHEY and CDR2 SMNVEV (reference sequence). The CDR3 has 15 amino acids. This chain's CDR3 is CASLPGDRGFDEQYF. The CDR3 nucleotides read TGTGCCAGCCTACCAGGGGACAGGGGGTTCGACGAGCAGTACTTC.

This rearrangement joins TRBV7-2 to TRBJ1-2; possibly TRBD1 for D (5 bases). The V gene's germline CDR1 is SGHTA and CDR2 FQGNSA. CDR3 length: 16 amino acids. Deletions cut 5 bases from V and 5 bases from J, with 21 bases between. As DNA, the CDR3 is TGTGCCAGCAGCGACCAGCAGGGACGACTTGAGTATGGCTACACCTTC. Translation gives CASSDQQGRLEYGYTF.

This rearrangement joins TRBV7-2 to TRBJ1-2; TRBD1 aligns across 8 bases. Germline loops: CDR1 SGHTA, CDR2 FQGNSA. Trimming at V came to 5 bases and at J to 3 bases, leaving 5 bases not matched to a gene. The CDR3 length is 14 residues. The chain's CDR3 is CASSPSDRDYGYTF. CDR3 in DNA: TGTGCCAGCAGCCCCTCGGACAGGGACTATGGCTACACCTTC. Full variable domain (remainder filled in from reference TRBV7-2 and TRBJ1-2): GAGVSQSPSNKVTEKGKDVELRCDPISGHTALYWYRQSLGQGLEFLIYFQGNSAPDKSGLPSDRFSAERTGGSVSTLTIQRTQQEDSAVYLCASSPSDRDYGYTFGSGTRLTVV.

The chain combines TRBV19 with TRBJ2-1; 10 bases are a match to TRBD2. Germline V gene lookup returns CDR1 LNHDA and CDR2 SQIVND (reference sequence). Trimming removed 1 base from V and 12 bases from J; junction bases left unmatched: 21. The CDR3 is 19 amino acids. CDR3: CASSIGLFLRTSGKTLQFF. CDR3 DNA sequence: TGTGCCAGTAGTATAGGATTGTTTCTCAGGACTAGCGGCAAAACCTTGCAGTTCTTC.

This clonotype was counted between two and nine times. This CDR3 reads CASSLIHRSSGNTIYF. CDR3 in DNA: TGTGCCAGCAGTCTGATACATAGGAGCTCTGGAAACACCATATATTTT. The chain recombines TRBV12-3 or TRBV12-4 with TRBJ1-3; D remains ambiguous. V lost 5 bases and J 0 bases, leaving 14 bases between the germline ends. CDR3 length: 16 amino acids.

This clonotype was counted only a few times. CDR3 in DNA: TGTGCCAGCAGACTTGGTTCCTCGACGAGCGTTAAAGGAGAGACCCAGTACTTC. Amino acids: CASRLGSSTSVKGETQYF. The V and J genes are TRBV28 and TRBJ2-5; D is uncertain. V shed 6 bases and J shed 4 bases, with 27 bases lying between them. Germline CDR1 MDHEN, CDR2 SYDVKM. This CDR3 is 18 amino acids long.

This clonotype was detected a few times. The V call is TRBV2, the J call TRBJ2-3; D remains ambiguous. V was trimmed by 8 bases and J by 3 bases, leaving 9 bases between them. This CDR3 region has 12 residues. Germline assignment: CDR1 SNHLY and CDR2 FYNNEI. Here the CDR3 DNA reads TGTGCCAGCGACCGGAAAACAGATACGCAGTATTTT. It yields the protein CASDRKTDTQYF. The whole variable domain, filled in from reference TRBV2 and TRBJ2-3, reads EPEVTQTPSHQVTQMGQEVILRCVPISNHLYFYWYRQILGQKVEFLVSFYNNEISEKSEIFDDQFSVERPDGSNFTLKIRSTKLEDSAMYFCASDRKTDTQYFGPGTRLTVL.

The J gene is TRBJ2-5, the V gene TRBV7-8; TRBD2 matches at 10 bases. The V segment lost 5 bases and the J segment 4 bases; nucleotides outside the gene matches: 16. The germline gives CDR1 SGHVS, CDR2 FQNEAQ. CDR3 length equals 18 residues. In nucleotides, the CDR3 is TGTGCCAGCAGCCCAACGCCTCGTCAGCGGGGGGGTGGAGAGACCCAGTACTTC. This sequence encodes CASSPTPRQRGGGETQYF.

This clonotype was seen a few times. J is TRBJ2-5 and V is TRBV20-1; the match to TRBD2 covers 7 bases. This CDR3 spans 14 amino acids. CDR1 and CDR2 (germline): DFQATT, SNEGSKA (reference sequence). The V and J ends lost 6 bases and 4 bases, in that order; junction bases with no gene match: 11. CDR3 DNA sequence: TGCAGTGCCCGTCCCGGCCTAGCGGTAGAGACCCAGTACTTC. Translation gives CSARPGLAVETQYF.

This clonotype occurred a few times. The genes are TRBV7-2 and TRBJ2-3, with TRBD1 matching over 8 bases. There are 14 residues in the CDR3. V shed 5 bases and J 7 bases; nucleotides not matched to a gene: 8. CDR1 is SGHTA and CDR2 is FQGNSA in the germline V gene. The CDR3 here is CASSTPRQGNTQYF. CDR3 nucleotides: TGTGCCAGCAGCACCCCGCGACAGGGGAATACGCAGTATTTT. Based on the CDR3 plus reference TRBV7-2 and TRBJ2-3, the full variable domain is GAGVSQSPSNKVTEKGKDVELRCDPISGHTALYWYRQSLGQGLEFLIYFQGNSAPDKSGLPSDRFSAERTGGSVSTLTIQRTQQEDSAVYLCASSTPRQGNTQYFGPGTRLTVL.

CDR3 amino acids: CSATGGLNTEAFF. CDR3 bases: TGCAGTGCTACTGGGGGGTTGAACACTGAAGCTTTCTTT. This rearrangement joins TRBV20-1 to TRBJ1-1, with D tentatively TRBD1 (5 bases). The CDR3 is 13 residues long. Germline CDR1 is DFQATT and CDR2 is SNEGSKA (reference sequence). V lost 4 bases and J lost 0, with 9 bases in between.

About this clonotype itself: A much larger clone lies a single base off, so this may be a read error. V and J are TRBV7-8 and TRBJ2-7, with D maybe TRBD1 (5 bases). This CDR3 contains 13 residues. V dropped 0 bases and J dropped 4 bases, with 7 bases sitting between them. Germline-derived CDR1 and CDR2 are SGHVS and FQNEAQ. The CDR3 coding sequence is TGTGCCAGCAGCTTAGCACAGGTTTACGAGCAGTACTTC. Protein product: CASSLAQVYEQYF.

The V gene is TRBV7-2, the J gene TRBJ2-1; possibly TRBD1 for D (5 bases). The germline V gene has CDR1 SGHTA and CDR2 FQGNSA. Between the trimmed V and J ends, which lost 10 bases and 2 bases, there was a span of 18 bases. The CDR3 extends over 15 amino acids. CDR3 in amino acids: CATSPYRGPYNEQFF. The CDR3 DNA sequence: TGTGCCACCTCACCCTATAGGGGCCCCTACAATGAGCAGTTCTTC.

Notes on this clonotype: The junction differs from germline at one of its ends, possibly a read error. The CDR3 bases are TGTGGCAGCAGCTTAGCGGGAAGCGGGGGGTACAATGAGCAGTTCTTC. Its protein is CGSSLAGSGGYNEQFF. This rearrangement joins TRBV7-8 to TRBJ2-1; 9 bases agree with TRBD2. CDR1 is SGHVS and CDR2 is FQNEAQ in the germline V gene. The length of the CDR3 is 16 residues.

CDR3 protein: CAIKTSPGELFF. CDR3 DNA: TGTGCCATCAAGACTAGTCCCGGGGAGCTGTTTTTT. The rearrangement links TRBV11-2 to TRBJ2-2; possibly TRBD2 for D (6 bases). The CDR3 loop spans 12 amino acids. Per the germline V gene, CDR1 is SGHAT and CDR2 is FQNNGV. Trimming removed 10 bases at V and 6 bases at J, with 12 bases between.

The chain employs TRBV7-6 and TRBJ1-1, with a tentative D call TRBD1 (5 bases). This CDR3 has 15 amino acids. Germline-derived CDR1 and CDR2 are SGHVS and FNYEAQ. Between the trimmed V and J ends, which lost 5 bases and 5 bases, there was a span of 18 bases. CDR3 loop: CASSPPGPEGTEAFF. CDR3 DNA sequence: TGTGCCAGCAGCCCCCCGGGGCCTGAAGGTACTGAAGCTTTCTTT.

In this sample, this clonotype turned up a few times. The rearrangement uses TRBV6-1 and TRBJ1-4; D may be TRBD1 (5 bases). Trimming shortened V by 3 bases and J by 5 bases, and 7 bases separated the two germline ends. CDR1 and CDR2 from the germline V gene are MNHNS and SASEGT. The CDR3 consists of 13 residues. This CDR3 is CASSDEGNEKLFF. CDR3 in DNA: TGTGCCAGCAGTGATGAGGGGAATGAAAAACTGTTTTTT.

The J gene is TRBJ2-5, the V gene TRBV27, with 10 bases aligning to TRBD1. This CDR3 comprises 15 residues. CDR1 MNHEY and CDR2 SMNVEV come from the germline V gene (reference sequence). V lost 6 bases and J lost 5; bases outside the gene matches: 9. The DNA for the CDR3 is TGTGCCAGCAGCCGGGACAGGGGTCGATGGGAGACCCAGTACTTC. Translated, it gives CASSRDRGRWETQYF.